This T cell receptor (beta chain) was captured in a study of blood T cell repertoires in COVID-19. The overall study: Sources were T cells, B-cell-depleted T cells, or PBMCs; the material itself was cDNA or gDNA.

Comment on this clone: The sample has other DNA sequences that encode this CDR3 too.

Original methodology: The assay estimated nucleated cells by amplifying reference gene primers. TCRdb keeps only in-frame clones here, not all; method: immunoSEQ multiplex PCR. V and J calls and clone size are those listed in that table; D and trimming were worked out from the DNA. The sample contains around 270,000 clones, roughly 89% of which appear only once. The material sequenced was peripheral blood. The TCR comes from a man in his thirties or forties with acute or convalescent COVID-19.

The chain's CDR3 is CASSLLNYGYTF. The CDR3 DNA reads TGTGCCAGCAGTTTACTAAACTATGGCTACACCTTC. The chain uses TRBV28 and TRBJ1-2; D remains unclear. Deletions cut 2 bases from V and 2 bases from J, with 3 bases between. This CDR3 spans 12 amino acids. The V gene's germline CDR1 is MDHEN and CDR2 SYDVKM.